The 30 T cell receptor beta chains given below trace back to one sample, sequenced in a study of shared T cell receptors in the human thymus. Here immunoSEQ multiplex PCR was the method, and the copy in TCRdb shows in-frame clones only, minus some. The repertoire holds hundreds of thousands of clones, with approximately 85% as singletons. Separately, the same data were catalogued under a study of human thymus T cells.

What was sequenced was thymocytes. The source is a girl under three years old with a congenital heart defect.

The DNA for the CDR3 is TGTGCCAGCAGTGAAGCGACAGGGACGCGACGGAGTTATAATTCACCCCTCCACTTT. Its protein product is CASSEATGTRRSYNSPLHF. The chain links TRBV2 to TRBJ1-6; 7 bases are shared with TRBD1. The CDR3 has 19 residues. CDR1 is SNHLY and CDR2 is FYNNEI in the germline V gene. J lost 4 bases, V lost 0 bases, and 12 bases had no gene match.

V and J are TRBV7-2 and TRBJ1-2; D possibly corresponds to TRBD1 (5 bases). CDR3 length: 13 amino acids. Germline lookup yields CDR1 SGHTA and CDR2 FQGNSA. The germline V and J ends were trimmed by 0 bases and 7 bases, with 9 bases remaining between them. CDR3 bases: TGTGCCAGCAGCTTAGCTCGGGGGTCTGGCTACACCTTC. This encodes CASSLARGSGYTF.

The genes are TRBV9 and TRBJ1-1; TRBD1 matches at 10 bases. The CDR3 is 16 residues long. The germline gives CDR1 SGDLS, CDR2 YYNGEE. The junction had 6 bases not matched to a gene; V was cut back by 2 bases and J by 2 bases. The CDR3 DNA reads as TGTGCCAGCAGCGTCGGACAGGGGGTAGGTAACACTGAAGCTTTCTTT. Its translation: CASSVGQGVGNTEAFF.

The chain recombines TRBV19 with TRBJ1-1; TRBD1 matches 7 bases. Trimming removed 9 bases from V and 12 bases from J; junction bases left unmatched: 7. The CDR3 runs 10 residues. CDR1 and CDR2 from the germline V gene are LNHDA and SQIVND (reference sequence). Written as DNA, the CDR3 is TGTGCCAGCGAAGACAGGGAACCTTTCTTT. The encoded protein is CASEDREPFF. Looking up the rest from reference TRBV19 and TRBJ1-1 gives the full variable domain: DGGITQSPKYLFRKEGQNVTLSCEQNLNHDAMYWYRQDPGQGLRLIYYSQIVNDFQKGDIAEGYSVSREKKESFPLTVTSAQKNPTAFYLCASEDREPFFGQGTRLTVV.

Here the CDR3 DNA reads TGTGCCAGCAGAAAGCGGGGGAAGGAGACCCAGTACTTC. Protein sequence: CASRKRGKETQYF. The chain links TRBV6-5 to TRBJ2-5; TRBD2 matches 8 bases. Germline values: CDR1 MNHEY, CDR2 SVGAGI. The CDR3 extends over 13 amino acids. J was trimmed by 5 bases and V by 6 bases; bases with no gene match: 5.

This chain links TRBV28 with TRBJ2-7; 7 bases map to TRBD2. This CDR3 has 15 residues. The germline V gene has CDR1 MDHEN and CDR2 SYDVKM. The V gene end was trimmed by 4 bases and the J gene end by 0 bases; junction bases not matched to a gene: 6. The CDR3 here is CASSSSRGDSYEQYF. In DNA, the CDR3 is TGTGCCAGCAGTTCCTCTCGGGGGGACTCCTACGAGCAGTACTTC.

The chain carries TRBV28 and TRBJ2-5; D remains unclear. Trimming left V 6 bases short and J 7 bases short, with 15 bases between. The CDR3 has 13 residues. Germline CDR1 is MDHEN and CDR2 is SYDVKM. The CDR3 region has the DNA TGTGCCAGCAGGCCTCTAGAGCTGGGGACCCAGTACTTC. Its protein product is CASRPLELGTQYF.

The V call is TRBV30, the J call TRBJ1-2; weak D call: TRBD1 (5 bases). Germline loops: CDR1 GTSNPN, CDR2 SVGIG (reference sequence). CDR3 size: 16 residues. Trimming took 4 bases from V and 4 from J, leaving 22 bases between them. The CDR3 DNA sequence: TGTGCCTGGACCACAGCGCTACCAGGGCGGGGCTATGGCTACACCTTC. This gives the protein CAWTTALPGRGYGYTF.

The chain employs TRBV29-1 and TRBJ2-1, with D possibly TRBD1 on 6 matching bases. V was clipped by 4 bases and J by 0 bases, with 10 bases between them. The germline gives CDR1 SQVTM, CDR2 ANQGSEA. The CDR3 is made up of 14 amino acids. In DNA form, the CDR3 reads TGCAGCGTTGTTCAGGGGTCCTCCTACAATGAGCAGTTCTTC. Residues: CSVVQGSSYNEQFF.

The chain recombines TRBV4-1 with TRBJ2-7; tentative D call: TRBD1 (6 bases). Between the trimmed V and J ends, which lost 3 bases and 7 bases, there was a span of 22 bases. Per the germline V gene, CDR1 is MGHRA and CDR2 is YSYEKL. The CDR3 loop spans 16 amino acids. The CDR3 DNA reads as TGCGCCAGCAGCCAGGGACCACAGGGCCACTTCTTTGAGCAGTACTTC. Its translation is CASSQGPQGHFFEQYF.

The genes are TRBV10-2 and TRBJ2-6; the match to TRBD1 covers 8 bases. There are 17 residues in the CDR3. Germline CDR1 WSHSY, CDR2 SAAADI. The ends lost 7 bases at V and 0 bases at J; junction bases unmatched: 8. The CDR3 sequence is CASTLTGAVSGANVLTF. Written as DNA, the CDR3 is TGCGCCAGCACCTTGACAGGGGCAGTCTCTGGGGCCAACGTCCTGACTTTC.

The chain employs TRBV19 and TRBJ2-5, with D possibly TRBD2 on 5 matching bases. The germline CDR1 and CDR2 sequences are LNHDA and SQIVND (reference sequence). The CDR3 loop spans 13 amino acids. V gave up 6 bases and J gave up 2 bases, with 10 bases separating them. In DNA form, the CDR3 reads TGTGCCAGTAGGGGAGAAGGGCAAGAGACCCAGTACTTC. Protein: CASRGEGQETQYF.

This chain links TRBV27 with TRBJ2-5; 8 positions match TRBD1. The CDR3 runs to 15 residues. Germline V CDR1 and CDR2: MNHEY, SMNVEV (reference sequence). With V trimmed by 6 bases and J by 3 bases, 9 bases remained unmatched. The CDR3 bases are TGTGCCAGCAGCCCCAGACAGGGGACCGAAGAGACCCAGTACTTC. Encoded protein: CASSPRQGTEETQYF.

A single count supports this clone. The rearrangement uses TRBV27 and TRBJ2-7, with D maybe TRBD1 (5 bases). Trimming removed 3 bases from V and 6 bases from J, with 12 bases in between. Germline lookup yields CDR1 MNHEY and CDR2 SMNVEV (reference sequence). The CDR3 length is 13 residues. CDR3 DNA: TGTGCCAGCAGTTTTGGCAGGGCCGGCGAGCAGTACTTC. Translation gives CASSFGRAGEQYF.

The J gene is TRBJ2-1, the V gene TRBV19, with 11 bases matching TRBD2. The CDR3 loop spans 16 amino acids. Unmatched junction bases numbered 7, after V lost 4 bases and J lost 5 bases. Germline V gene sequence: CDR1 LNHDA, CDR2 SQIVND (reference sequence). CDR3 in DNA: TGTGCCAGTAGTACCACGAAGGGACTAGCGGACAATGAGCAGTTCTTC. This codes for CASSTTKGLADNEQFF.

Written as DNA, the CDR3 is TGTGCCAGCAGCATGAACGAACTAACGGGATTTTTT. Translating gives CASSMNELTGFF. The chain is built from TRBV6-1 and TRBJ1-4; no clear D gene. Germline CDR1 and CDR2: MNHNS and SASEGT. Trimming removed 6 bases from V and 17 bases from J, with 19 bases in between. CDR3 length equals 12 residues.

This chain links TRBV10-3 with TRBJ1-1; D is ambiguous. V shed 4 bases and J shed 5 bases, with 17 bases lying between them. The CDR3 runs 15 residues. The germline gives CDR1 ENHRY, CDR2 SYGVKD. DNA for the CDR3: TGTGCCATCAGTGGGGCCCCCCTACGGTGGACTGAAGCTTTCTTT. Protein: CAISGAPLRWTEAFF.

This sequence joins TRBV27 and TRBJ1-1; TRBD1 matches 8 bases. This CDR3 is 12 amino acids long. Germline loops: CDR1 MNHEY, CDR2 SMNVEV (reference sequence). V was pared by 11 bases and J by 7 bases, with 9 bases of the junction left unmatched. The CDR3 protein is CAYRDRRYEAFF. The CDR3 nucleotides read TGTGCCTATAGGGACAGGAGGTATGAAGCTTTCTTT.

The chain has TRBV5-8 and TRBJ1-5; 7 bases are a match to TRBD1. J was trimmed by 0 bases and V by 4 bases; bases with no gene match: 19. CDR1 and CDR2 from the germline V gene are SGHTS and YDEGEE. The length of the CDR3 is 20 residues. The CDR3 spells CASSPAGDRAFLYSNQPQHF. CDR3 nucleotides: TGTGCCAGCAGCCCGGCCGGTGACAGGGCTTTCCTGTATAGCAATCAGCCCCAGCATTTT. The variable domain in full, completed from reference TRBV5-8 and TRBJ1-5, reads EAGVTQSPTHLIKTRGQQATLRCSPISGHTSVYWYQQALGLGLQFLLWYDEGEERNRGNFPPRFSGRQFPNYSSELNVNALELEDSALYLCASSPAGDRAFLYSNQPQHFGDGTRLSIL.

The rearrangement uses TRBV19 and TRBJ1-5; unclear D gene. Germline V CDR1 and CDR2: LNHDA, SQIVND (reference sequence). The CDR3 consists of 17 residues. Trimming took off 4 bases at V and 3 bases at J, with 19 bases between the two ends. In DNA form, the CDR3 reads TGTGCCAGTAGTACCCCGAACCTACCGATCGTCAATCAGCCCCAGCATTTT. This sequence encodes CASSTPNLPIVNQPQHF.

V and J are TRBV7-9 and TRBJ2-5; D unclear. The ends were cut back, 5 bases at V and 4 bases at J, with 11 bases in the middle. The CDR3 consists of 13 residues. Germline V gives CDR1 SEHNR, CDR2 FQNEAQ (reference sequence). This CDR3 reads CASSPISGETQYF. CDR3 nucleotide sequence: TGTGCCAGCAGCCCGATTTCAGGAGAGACCCAGTACTTC.

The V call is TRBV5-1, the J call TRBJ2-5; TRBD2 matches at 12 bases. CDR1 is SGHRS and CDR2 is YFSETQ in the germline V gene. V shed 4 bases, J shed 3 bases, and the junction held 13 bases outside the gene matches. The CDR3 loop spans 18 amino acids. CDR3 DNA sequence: TGCGCCAGCAGCCCCCGGACTAGCGGGGACGGTCGGAAAGAGACCCAGTACTTC. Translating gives CASSPRTSGDGRKETQYF.

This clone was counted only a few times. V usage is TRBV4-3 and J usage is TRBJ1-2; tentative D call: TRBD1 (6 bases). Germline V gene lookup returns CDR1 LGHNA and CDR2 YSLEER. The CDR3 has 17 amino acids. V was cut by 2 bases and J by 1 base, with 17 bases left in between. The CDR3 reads CASSQHLPGTFNYGYTF. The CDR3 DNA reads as TGCGCCAGCAGCCAACACCTCCCCGGGACATTTAACTATGGCTACACCTTC.

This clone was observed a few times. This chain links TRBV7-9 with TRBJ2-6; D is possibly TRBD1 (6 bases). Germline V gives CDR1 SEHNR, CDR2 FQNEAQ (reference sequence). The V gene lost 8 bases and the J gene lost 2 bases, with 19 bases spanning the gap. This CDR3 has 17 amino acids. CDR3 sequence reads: CASRARFSGAGANVLTF. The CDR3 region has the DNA TGTGCCAGCCGCGCACGCTTTTCAGGGGCTGGGGCCAACGTCCTGACTTTC.

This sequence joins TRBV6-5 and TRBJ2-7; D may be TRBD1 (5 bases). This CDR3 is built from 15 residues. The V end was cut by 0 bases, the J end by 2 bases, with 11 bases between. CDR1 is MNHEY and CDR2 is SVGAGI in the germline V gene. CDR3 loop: CASSYSKQGPYEQYF. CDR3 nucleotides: TGTGCCAGCAGTTACTCGAAGCAGGGCCCCTACGAGCAGTACTTC.

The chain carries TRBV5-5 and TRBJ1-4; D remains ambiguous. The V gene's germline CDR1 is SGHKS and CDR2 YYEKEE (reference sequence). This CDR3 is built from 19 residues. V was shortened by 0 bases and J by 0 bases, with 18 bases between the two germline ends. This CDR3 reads CASSLAAGGYSTTNEKLFF. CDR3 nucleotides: TGTGCCAGCAGCTTGGCCGCGGGAGGGTATAGTACAACTAATGAAAAACTGTTTTTT.

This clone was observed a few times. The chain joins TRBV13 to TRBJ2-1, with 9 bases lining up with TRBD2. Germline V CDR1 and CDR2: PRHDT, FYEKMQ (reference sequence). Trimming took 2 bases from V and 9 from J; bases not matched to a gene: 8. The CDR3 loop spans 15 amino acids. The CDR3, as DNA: TGTGCCAGCAGCTTATTCCTAGCGGGGTCGCCTGAGCAGTTCTTC. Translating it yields CASSLFLAGSPEQFF.

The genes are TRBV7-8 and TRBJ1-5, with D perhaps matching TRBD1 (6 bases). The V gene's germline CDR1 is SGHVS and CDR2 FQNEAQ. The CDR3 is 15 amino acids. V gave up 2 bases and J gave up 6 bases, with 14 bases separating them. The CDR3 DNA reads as TGTGCCAGCAGCTTAACCAGGGGTGAAGGTCAGCCCCAGCATTTT. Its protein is CASSLTRGEGQPQHF.

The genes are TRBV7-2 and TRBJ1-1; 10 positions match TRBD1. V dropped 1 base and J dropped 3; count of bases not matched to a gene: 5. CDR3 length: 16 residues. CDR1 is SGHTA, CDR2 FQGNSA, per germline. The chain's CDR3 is CASSLERTGGYTEAFF. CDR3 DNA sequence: TGTGCCAGCAGCTTAGAACGGACAGGGGGGTACACTGAAGCTTTCTTT.

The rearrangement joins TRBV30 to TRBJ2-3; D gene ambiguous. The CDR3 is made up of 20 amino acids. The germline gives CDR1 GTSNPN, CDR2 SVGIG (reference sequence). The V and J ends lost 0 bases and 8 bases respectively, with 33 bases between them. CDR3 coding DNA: TGTGCCTGGAGTGTCCGATATTTCACTACCTCCAGACTTAAATTACGTACGCAGTATTTT. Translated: CAWSVRYFTTSRLKLRTQYF.